This T cell receptor beta chain was sequenced in a study of CXCR3-negative and CXCR3-positive naive CD8 T cells. About the study: Each library gave roughly 1.6 +/- 0.3 million of some 150 million TRB reads. Points from the study as a whole: Naive cells used TRBV-TRBJ genes in much the same way whether CXCR3-negative or CXCR3-positive; memory cells did not. Both of the naive subsets showed about the same high diversity, but memory CD8+ cells had much less. Hydrophobicity of TRB CDR3s was greater in CXCR3-positive naive cells than in CXCR3-negative naive cells.

Comments on this clonotype: Its target is unknown.

Through 5' RACE with UMI labels, the TRB cDNA libraries were prepared. TCRdb reprocessed the 5' RACE reads and stores each CDR3 protein as one record, lacking DNA. This sample contains roughly 110,000 distinct CDR3 sequences. The CDR3 contains 13 residues. Germline CDR1 is MNHEY and CDR2 is SMNVEV (reference sequence). The chain joins TRBV27 to TRBJ2-5; TCRdb selects TRBD1, and the lack of DNA leaves this call unchecked. This clonotype originated in a human donor in good health. Some clones in this sample may be carry-over from other donors' samples. Sequencing used naive CXCR3+ CD8+ T cells from blood. Specified subset: CD45RO-CCR7+CD27+CD95- naive CD8+ T cells expressing CXCR3 (TNR3+). The CDR3 loop is CASSWARGETQYF.